Here is one T cell receptor beta chain with its context. Losses at the gene ends were 6 bases for V and 7 bases for J; bases not matched to a gene: 17. The CDR3 has 16 amino acids. Germline V lookup: CDR1 LNHDA, CDR2 SQIVND (reference sequence). Here immunoSEQ multiplex PCR was the method, and the copy in TCRdb shows in-frame clones only, minus some. This table holds about 76,000 clones, under 95% found once. The data are from a study of PD-L1 blockade in urothelial cancer. Study at large: Blood was analyzed 3 weeks (second dose) and 6 weeks after treatment start.

Regarding time point: peripheral blood 6 weeks after treatment start. The clonotype comes from a woman aged 80 or over with urothelial cancer. Sequenced here: PBMCs, sampled around atezolizumab (anti-PD-L1) treatment. The chain is built from TRBV19 and TRBJ1-2; 7 nucleotides align to TRBD1. The CDR3 sequence is CASSGGGKRILSGYTF. In DNA form, the CDR3 reads TGTGCCAGTAGCGGAGGGGGCAAGCGCATTTTAAGTGGCTACACCTTC.